A single sample is the source of the 3 T cell receptor beta chains below, sequenced in a study of T cells after yellow fever vaccination. TCRdb fed the 5' RACE reads into MiXCR, producing one record per CDR3 protein. The data hold over 300,000 distinct CDR3 sequences, with around 4% observed a single time. This specimen was PBMCs, taken on the day of the yellow fever booster vaccination. These receptors originate from a man aged 18 to 30 who received the YFV17D yellow fever vaccine.

The sample holds many counts of this clonotype. This chain connects TRBV10-3 to TRBJ2-3; possibly TRBD1 for D (6 bases). V gave up 8 bases and J gave up 0 bases, with 18 bases separating them. CDR1 is ENHRY, CDR2 SYGVKD, per germline. This CDR3 contains 16 residues. The CDR3: CAIAKGGSLSTDTQYF. CDR3 in DNA: TGTGCCATCGCCAAAGGGGGATCATTGAGCACAGATACGCAGTATTTT.

The chain uses TRBV29-1 and TRBJ1-2; D unclear. The germline V gene encodes CDR1 SQVTM and CDR2 ANQGSEA. This CDR3 spans 12 amino acids. Trimming left V 6 bases short and J 6 bases short, with 14 bases between. Here the CDR3 reads CSVPRGWHGYTF. The DNA for the CDR3 is TGCAGCGTACCCCGGGGATGGCATGGCTACACCTTC.

This chain uses TRBV29-1 with TRBJ2-5; D unresolved. This CDR3 has 9 amino acids. CDR1 and CDR2 from the germline V gene are SQVTM and ANQGSEA. Trimming stripped 5 bases from V and 4 bases from J, with 2 bases between. As DNA, the CDR3 is TGCAGCGTTCGAGAGACCCAGTACTTC. Translated, it gives CSVRETQYF.